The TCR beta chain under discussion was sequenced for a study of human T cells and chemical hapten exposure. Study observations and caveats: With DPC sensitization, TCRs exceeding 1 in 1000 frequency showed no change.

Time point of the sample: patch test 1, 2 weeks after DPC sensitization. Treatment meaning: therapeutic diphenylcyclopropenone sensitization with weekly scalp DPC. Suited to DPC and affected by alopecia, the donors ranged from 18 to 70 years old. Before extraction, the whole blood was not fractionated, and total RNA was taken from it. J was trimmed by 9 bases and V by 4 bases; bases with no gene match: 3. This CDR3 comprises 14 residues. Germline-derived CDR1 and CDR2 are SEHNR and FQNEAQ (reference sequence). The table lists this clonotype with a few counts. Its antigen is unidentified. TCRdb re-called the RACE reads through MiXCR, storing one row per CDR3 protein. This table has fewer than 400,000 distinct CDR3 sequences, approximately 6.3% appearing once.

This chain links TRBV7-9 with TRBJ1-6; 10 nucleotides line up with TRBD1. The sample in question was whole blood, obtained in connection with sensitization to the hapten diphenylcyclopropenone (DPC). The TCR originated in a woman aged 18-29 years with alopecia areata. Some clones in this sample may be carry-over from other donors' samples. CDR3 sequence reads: CASSSGQGGSPLHF. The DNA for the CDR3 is TGTGCCAGCAGCTCCGGACAGGGGGGTTCACCCCTCCACTTT.